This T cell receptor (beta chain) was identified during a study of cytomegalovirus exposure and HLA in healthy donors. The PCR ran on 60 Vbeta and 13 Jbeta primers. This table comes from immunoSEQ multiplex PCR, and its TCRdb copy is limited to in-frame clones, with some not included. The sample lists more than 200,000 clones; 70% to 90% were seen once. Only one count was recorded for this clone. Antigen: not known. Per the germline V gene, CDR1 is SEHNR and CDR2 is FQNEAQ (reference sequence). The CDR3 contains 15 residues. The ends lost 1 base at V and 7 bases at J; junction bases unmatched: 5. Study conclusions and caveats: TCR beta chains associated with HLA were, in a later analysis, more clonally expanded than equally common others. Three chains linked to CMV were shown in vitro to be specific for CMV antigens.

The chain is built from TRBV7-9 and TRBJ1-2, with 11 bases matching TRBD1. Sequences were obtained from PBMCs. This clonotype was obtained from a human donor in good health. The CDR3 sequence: CASSLEPGQGVGYTF. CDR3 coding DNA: TGTGCCAGCAGCTTAGAACCGGGACAGGGGGTTGGCTACACCTTC.